The 26 T cell receptor beta chains below all came from one sample that was sequenced in a study of T and B cells in COVID-19 patients. BIOMED2 TRB-A/B primer pools were used in multiplex TRB PCR. TCRdb recomputed calls from the multiplex PCR reads with MiXCR, one row per CDR3 protein. The table includes more than 9,000 distinct CDR3 sequences, 25% to 30% detected once. Blood genomic DNA input for TRB amplification was about 240-500 ng. Sequenced input: blood. The receptors were sampled from a human donor who had recovered from COVID-19.

This clonotype was counted a few times. The CDR3 here is CAWKRQGSTEAFF. CDR3 coding DNA: TGTGCCTGGAAGAGACAGGGGTCCACTGAAGCTTTCTTT. This rearrangement joins TRBV30 to TRBJ1-1, with 8 bases fitting TRBD1. The CDR3 covers 13 residues. Germline CDR1 and CDR2: GTSNPN and SVGIG (reference sequence). Unmatched junction bases numbered 5, after V lost 4 bases and J lost 4 bases.

The chain combines TRBV7-9 with TRBJ2-1; 10 bases agree with TRBD1. Germline CDR1 and CDR2: SEHNR and FQNEAQ (reference sequence). V shed 4 bases and J 2 bases; nucleotides not matched to a gene: 8. The CDR3 consists of 17 residues. CDR3 coding DNA: TGTGCCAGCAGCTCGGGACAGGGGAAAGGGGCCTACAATGAGCAGTTCTTC. Amino acid sequence: CASSSGQGKGAYNEQFF.

Ten or more counts support this clonotype. The V gene is TRBV7-6, the J gene TRBJ2-1, with no clear D. Germline loops: CDR1 SGHVS, CDR2 FNYEAQ. The V end was cut by 1 base, the J end by 4 bases, with 8 bases between. The CDR3 sequence is 14 residues long. CDR3: CASSLGADYNEQFF. In DNA form, the CDR3 reads TGTGCCAGCAGCTTAGGGGCAGATTACAATGAGCAGTTCTTC.

This clonotype turned up a few times. This rearrangement joins TRBV20-1 to TRBJ2-3; 11 bases are shared with TRBD2. The CDR3 sequence is 14 residues long. V lost 6 bases and J lost 4; bases outside the gene matches: 6. Germline V gene data show CDR1 as DFQATT and CDR2 as SNEGSKA (reference sequence). The CDR3, as DNA: TGCAGTGCCCCGACTAGCGGGAAGGCAGATACGCAGTATTTT. It is translated as CSAPTSGKADTQYF.

This clonotype came up a few times. The chain uses TRBV10-3 and TRBJ2-7, with TRBD1 matching over 9 bases. Germline assignment: CDR1 ENHRY and CDR2 SYGVKD. J gave up 4 bases and V 6 bases, and 4 bases lay outside the gene matches. The CDR3 has 13 amino acids. Here the CDR3 DNA reads TGTGCCATCAGCGGGGGACAGGGATACGAGCAGTACTTC. The encoded protein is CAISGGQGYEQYF.

In this sample, this clonotype turned up a few times. The chain employs TRBV14 and TRBJ2-1; D gene ambiguous. The ends were cut back, 0 bases at V and 6 bases at J, with 6 bases in the middle. The CDR3 loop spans 13 amino acids. Per the germline V gene, CDR1 is SGHDN and CDR2 is FVKESK. The CDR3 bases are TGTGCCAGCAGCCAAGAGTTTGGCAATGAGCAGTTCTTC. It specifies CASSQEFGNEQFF.

By share, this clonotype ranks as medium-sized. For the CDR3, the DNA is TGCAGCGTGGGGACAGGGAACACCGGGGAGCTGTTTTTT. Translation: CSVGTGNTGELFF. V is TRBV29-1 and J is TRBJ2-2; 8 bases fit TRBD1. CDR1 and CDR2 from the germline V gene are SQVTM and ANQGSEA. The CDR3 has 13 residues. After removal of 6 bases from V and 1 base from J, the junction contained 1 base not matched to a gene.

This clonotype was detected ten times or more. This chain links TRBV6-2 or TRBV6-3 with TRBJ2-5; TRBD2 is a possible D gene (6 bases). The V end was cut by 8 bases, the J end by 4 bases, with 23 bases between. The CDR3 runs 16 residues. The germline V gene has CDR1 MNHEY and CDR2 SVGEGT. The CDR3 here is CASSDSAGSRRETQYF. The CDR3 coding sequence is TGTGCCAGCTCTGACTCGGCGGGGTCTCGGCGAGAGACCCAGTACTTC.

This clonotype is labeled medium-sized. The chain recombines TRBV19 with TRBJ2-7; possible D gene TRBD1, 6 bases. The germline V and J ends were trimmed by 5 bases and 7 bases, with 21 bases remaining between them. This CDR3 comprises 15 residues. CDR1 is LNHDA, CDR2 SQIVND, per germline (reference sequence). Written as DNA, the CDR3 is TGTGCCAGTAGTTTCCAGGGGCAGGGTTTCATGGAGCAGTACTTC. Its protein product is CASSFQGQGFMEQYF.

This clonotype was recorded only once. V and J are TRBV6-1 and TRBJ1-5; TRBD1 matches 10 bases. The CDR3 has 14 residues. From germline, CDR1 is MNHNS and CDR2 SASEGT. V was pared by 6 bases and J by 8 bases, with 7 bases of the junction left unmatched. The DNA of the CDR3 is TGTGCCAGCAGCCCCGGGACAGGGGAGAAGCCCCAGCATTTT. Protein: CASSPGTGEKPQHF.

Written as DNA, the CDR3 is TGTGCCAGCAGCTTGGCCCGGGTTCCCTACGAGCAGTACTTC. Translation gives CASSLARVPYEQYF. This rearrangement joins TRBV5-6 to TRBJ2-7; D not resolved. CDR1 is SGHDT, CDR2 YYEEEE, per germline. Trimming took 0 bases from V and 2 from J, leaving 9 bases between them. CDR3 length: 14 amino acids.

This clonotype ranks as medium-sized. This sequence joins TRBV19 and TRBJ2-7; 10 bases agree with TRBD1. Germline CDR1 and CDR2: LNHDA and SQIVND (reference sequence). V shed 3 bases and J 2 bases; nucleotides not matched to a gene: 1. The CDR3 totals 14 residues. CDR3 nucleotide sequence: TGTGCCAGTAGTATTGGGACAGGGGCCTACGAGCAGTACTTC. Protein: CASSIGTGAYEQYF.

This clonotype was counted a few times. The V and J genes are TRBV14 and TRBJ2-1; tentatively, D is TRBD1 (5 bases). V shed 4 bases and J shed 2 bases, with 15 bases lying between them. This CDR3 spans 16 amino acids. Germline V gives CDR1 SGHDN, CDR2 FVKESK. CDR3 DNA: TGTGCCAGCAGCCCTACCACAGGATACCCCTACAATGAGCAGTTCTTC. The encoded protein is CASSPTTGYPYNEQFF.

This clonotype is medium-sized by share. J is TRBJ2-2 and V is TRBV19; D could derive from TRBD1 or TRBD2 (6 bases each). Germline V gives CDR1 LNHDA, CDR2 SQIVND (reference sequence). V was shortened by 7 bases and J by 5 bases, with 20 bases between the two germline ends. The CDR3 length is 16 residues. The chain's CDR3 is CASNSQGAGGTGELFF. The DNA of the CDR3 is TGTGCCAGTAATTCACAGGGCGCCGGAGGGACCGGGGAGCTGTTTTTT.

Comment on this clonotype: A read error is possible here, since a much larger clone lies one base away. V gene TRBV18 combines with J gene TRBJ2-5, with 7 bases aligning to TRBD2. Trimming at V came to 1 base and at J to 0 bases, leaving 8 bases not matched to a gene. The CDR3 has 17 amino acids. Germline V gene sequence: CDR1 KGHSH, CDR2 LQKENI. CDR3 loop: CASSPRGGTSDQETQYF. CDR3 nucleotide sequence: TGTGCCAGCTCACCACGGGGGGGAACTAGCGACCAAGAGACCCAGTACTTC. Complete variable domain (other parts from reference TRBV18 and TRBJ2-5): NAGVMQNPRHLVRRRGQEARLRCSPMKGHSHVYWYRQLPEEGLKFMVYLQKENIIDESGMPKERFSAEFPKEGPSILRIQQVVRGDSAAYFCASSPRGGTSDQETQYFGPGTRLLVL.

The rearrangement joins TRBV7-2 to TRBJ1-3; D may be TRBD1 (6 bases). The V and J ends lost 5 bases and 1 base respectively, with 12 bases between them. CDR1 SGHTA and CDR2 FQGNSA come from the germline V gene. This CDR3 is 15 amino acids long. CDR3 sequence (DNA): TGTGCCAGCAGCGCGACAGGTTCGTCTGGAAACACCATATATTTT. Translating gives CASSATGSSGNTIYF.

This chain connects TRBV6-1 to TRBJ1-5; D possibly corresponds to TRBD1 (5 bases). Germline loops: CDR1 MNHNS, CDR2 SASEGT. V was trimmed by 11 bases and J by 1 base, leaving 12 bases between them. The CDR3 is made up of 13 amino acids. CDR3 bases: TGTGCCGTCCGGCAGGGAAGCAATCAGCCCCAGCATTTT. Its translation: CAVRQGSNQPQHF.

Worth noting for this clonotype: A much bigger clone sits one base away, suggesting this may be a read error. The chain combines TRBV6-1 with TRBJ2-7; possible D gene TRBD1, 6 bases. Germline CDR1 reads MNHNS; CDR2 reads SASEGT. V gave up 6 bases and J gave up 8 bases, with 20 bases separating them. This CDR3 region has 14 residues. CDR3 loop: CASSFDRYGSKQYF. DNA of the CDR3: TGTGCCAGCAGCTTCGACAGGTACGGCTCCAAGCAGTACTTC.

This clonotype qualifies as medium-sized (0.01 to 0.1%). This chain links TRBV11-1 with TRBJ2-5; TRBD2 might be the D (6 bases). Germline assignment: CDR1 SGHAT and CDR2 FQDESV (reference sequence). Trimming cost V 4 bases and J 4 bases, with 19 bases left between them. The CDR3 covers 16 residues. The CDR3 bases are TGTGCCAGCAGCTCGGGGGTGGGGCCTGCAGGAGAGACCCAGTACTTC. Residues: CASSSGVGPAGETQYF.

The sample holds a few counts of this clonotype. At one of its ends the junction is not consistent with the germline gene, which may arise from a read error. The chain uses TRBV6-5 and TRBJ2-7; perhaps D is TRBD1 or TRBD2 (5 bases each). Per the germline V gene, CDR1 is MNHEY and CDR2 is SVGAGI. The CDR3 covers 16 residues. CDR3: CAISDGAAALGYEQYF. The DNA of the CDR3 is TGTGCCATCAGTGACGGGGCAGCCGCCTTGGGCTACGAGCAGTACTTC.

Comments on this clonotype: A much larger clone differs by one base, so this may be a read error. V and J are TRBV4-3 and TRBJ2-7, with D possibly matching TRBD2 (5 bases). Germline V gene lookup returns CDR1 LGHNA and CDR2 YSLEER. The CDR3 is made up of 15 amino acids. DNA for the CDR3: TGCGCCAGCAGCCAAGATCGGGGTGGGCTAAGCGAGAAGTACTTC. It translates to CASSQDRGGLSEKYF.

This clonotype is classed as medium-sized (0.01 to 0.1%). The V gene is TRBV29-1, the J gene TRBJ2-5; D may be TRBD1 or TRBD2 (5 bases each). This CDR3 region has 14 residues. Trimming stripped 6 bases from V and 2 bases from J, with 16 bases between. Germline CDR1 and CDR2: SQVTM and ANQGSEA. In nucleotides, the CDR3 is TGCAGCGTGGGGACCGGGGTGGCACAAGAGACCCAGTACTTC. Translated: CSVGTGVAQETQYF.

This clonotype is medium-sized in the sample. This chain uses TRBV30 with TRBJ1-3; perhaps TRBD1 as D (5 bases). V was shortened by 3 bases and J by 3 bases, with 6 bases between the two germline ends. CDR1 GTSNPN and CDR2 SVGIG come from the germline V gene (reference sequence). The CDR3 has 12 amino acids. CDR3 loop: CAWRGVGNTIYF. In nucleotides, the CDR3 is TGTGCCTGGAGGGGGGTTGGAAACACCATATATTTT.

In this sample, this clonotype turned up many times. The CDR3 DNA reads TGTGCCAGTAGTCCAAGCGGGGACAGGGGGCGCGGTCAGCCCCAGCATTTT. Its translation: CASSPSGDRGRGQPQHF. V and J are TRBV19 and TRBJ1-5; 12 bases align to TRBD1. The CDR3 spans 17 residues. V dropped 5 bases and J dropped 6; count of bases not matched to a gene: 11. Per germline, CDR1 LNHDA and CDR2 SQIVND (reference sequence).

There are many counts of this clonotype. The chain joins TRBV18 to TRBJ2-7, with D uncertain. Germline lookup yields CDR1 KGHSH and CDR2 LQKENI. The V end lost 3 bases, the J end lost 5 bases, and 14 bases lay between the germline ends. This CDR3 has 14 amino acids. Written as DNA, the CDR3 is TGTGCCAGCTCACCTCCTCAGATAAGGCACGAGCAGTACTTC. Translating it yields CASSPPQIRHEQYF.

In its sample, this clonotype was seen a few times. The chain has TRBV12-3 or TRBV12-4 and TRBJ1-2; weak D call: TRBD1 (5 bases). V was cut by 5 bases and J by 0 bases, with 13 bases left in between. CDR3 length: 15 amino acids. CDR3 nucleotides: TGTGCCAGCAGTACTCGGGGACGCTCTAACTATGGCTACACCTTC. Amino acids: CASSTRGRSNYGYTF.